A selection of T cell receptor beta chains follows, all from one sample in a study of CD8 T cells in ankylosing spondylitis. TCRdb ran MiXCR on the 5' RACE reads and lists one entry per CDR3 protein. The sample records more than 400,000 distinct CDR3 sequences, roughly 5.2% being singletons. Sequencing was performed on blood, either unsorted or a sorted T cell fraction (not recorded which). These receptors were collected from a male donor with ankylosing spondylitis. Each CDR3 is given with its conserved first and last residue. A D gene is named only where the DNA matches it firmly. Some rows mark clone size as missing; the rest say once, few, many or name a class of expanded clone.

size | D | J | V | CDR3
many | - | TRBJ2-1 | TRBV4-3 | CASSQDPPSNEQFF
- | - | TRBJ2-1 | TRBV5-6 | CASSRGLSYNVQFF
many | TRBD1 | TRBJ1-2 | TRBV15 | CATSRDWLQGDGYTF
many | - | TRBJ1-1 | TRBV5-1 | CASSLAVGSNEAFF
many | TRBD1 | TRBJ1-1 | TRBV7-3 | CASSLGTGPNTEAFF
many | - | TRBJ1-3 | TRBV6-5 | CASSYRRQGSGNTIYF
many | - | TRBJ1-3 | TRBV5-1 | CASRTGDSGNTIYF
few | - | TRBJ2-3 | TRBV7-6 | CASSLVNRRQYF
many | - | TRBJ2-1 | TRBV7-2 | CASSLAPGVSYNEQFF
- | - | TRBJ2-3 | TRBV19 | CASKQDHSTDTQYF
many | TRBD1 | TRBJ2-1 | TRBV12-3/TRBV12-4 | CASSGMGDRGVTEQFF
- | - | TRBJ2-7 | TRBV27 | CASSFIGEDEQYF
many | - | TRBJ1-5 | TRBV7-9 | CASSLSAYSNQPQHF
many | TRBD2 | TRBJ2-7 | TRBV7-2 | CASSIGLAGIYEQYF
many | - | TRBJ1-1 | TRBV10-3 | CAISGGGGWINTEAFF
few | TRBD1 | TRBJ2-5 | TRBV5-1 | CASSLVGQGKEETQYF
- | - | TRBJ2-7 | TRBV10-2 | CASVGFTYEQYF
many | - | TRBJ1-4 | TRBV12-3/TRBV12-4 | CASSLGGGQLFF
many | - | TRBJ2-2 | TRBV11-2 | CASSTTPWDTGELFF
many | - | TRBJ1-2 | TRBV20-1 | CSAGSLRVYGYTF
- | TRBD1 | TRBJ2-7 | TRBV10-3 | CAIKGTAYEQYF
- | - | TRBJ2-3 | TRBV3-2 | CASTQGRAGTSTDTQYF
- | TRBD2 | TRBJ2-5 | TRBV28 | CASSLIAGSYQETQYF
- | - | TRBJ2-7 | TRBV7-3 | CASSLMGRMVRNEQYF
many | TRBD1 | TRBJ1-1 | TRBV5-6 | CASSLVGGTVTEAFF
many | TRBD1 | TRBJ2-3 | TRBV10-3 | CAIRTRQGASSDTQYF
- | TRBD1 | TRBJ2-6 | TRBV20-1 | CSSTGADGANVLTF
many | - | TRBJ2-7 | TRBV7-9 | CASSLAGHEQYF
few | - | TRBJ2-7 | TRBV6-2/TRBV6-3 | CASTLTWGRFYEQYF
many | - | TRBJ2-1 | TRBV29-1 | CSVEVGSFEQFF
many | - | TRBJ2-1 | TRBV20-1 | CSARGEHEQFF
many | - | TRBJ2-3 | TRBV20-1 | CSARLSGPRGTQYF
many | - | TRBJ1-5 | TRBV27 | CASSLSQGYQPQHF
many | TRBD1 | TRBJ2-1 | TRBV7-2 | CASNPGQRGNEQFF
many | - | TRBJ2-3 | TRBV5-1 | CASSITSLDTQYF
many | TRBD1 | TRBJ2-3 | TRBV20-1 | CSARGQGAQKPF
many | - | TRBJ2-5 | TRBV18 | CASSPNSGTTETQYF
many | TRBD2 | TRBJ2-1 | TRBV20-1 | CSASLRGRGREQFF
many | - | TRBJ2-3 | TRBV6-5 | CASSYGGNGDTQYF
many | TRBD2 | TRBJ2-2 | TRBV4-3 | CASTSGAGVVGELFF
many | TRBD2 | TRBJ2-1 | TRBV5-1 | CASSSSPGRGGHNEQFF
few | TRBD2 | TRBJ2-4 | TRBV11-2 | CASNKAGRAKNIQYF
few | - | TRBJ2-5 | TRBV20-1 | CSAPRWGLAQQETQYF
many | TRBD1 | TRBJ1-1 | TRBV12-3/TRBV12-4 | CASSLDRDRTEAFF